The entry below gives a single TCR beta chain sequence along with its context. This sample was included in a study of T-cell memory formation after mild COVID-19. CDR3 length equals 16 residues. The J segment lost 3 bases and the V segment lost 4 bases, leaving 8 bases of the junction unmatched. Germline values: CDR1 KGHDR, CDR2 SFDVKD. Each CDR3 protein gets one entry after TCRdb re-called the 5' RACE reads with MiXCR. The table lists 550,000 to 600,000 distinct CDR3 sequences, about 20% of them singletons, with about 8.7% in the top ten. Sequencing used PBMCs or a T cell subset sorted from them (not recorded which). The chain links TRBV24-1 to TRBJ2-1; TRBD1 aligns across 7 bases. The source of this sequence is an adult woman who had mild COVID-19 (a few samples of this study predate the infection). Cell type and time point are not known. This CDR3 is CATSDPRGLIYNEQFF. The CDR3 bases are TGTGCCACCAGTGACCCAAGGGGGCTAATCTACAATGAGCAGTTCTTC.